The present T cell receptor beta chain was sequenced within a study of blood T cells in healthy people across ages. Germline assignment: CDR1 SEHNR and CDR2 FQNEAQ (reference sequence). The CDR3 sequence is 15 residues long. V dropped 2 bases and J dropped 7 bases, with 15 bases sitting between them. A second roughly 7 to 12 cycle PCR used barcoded and J-beta primers. TCRdb reprocessed the 5' RACE reads via MiXCR and lists one record per CDR3 protein. Of fewer than 750,000 distinct CDR3 sequences in the sample, 45% to 55% were seen once. Input material: blood. The clonotype originates from a man older than 75 in good health. The gene calls are TRBV7-9 and TRBJ2-1; TRBD2 is a possible D gene (7 bases). The chain's CDR3 is CASSLSRGGLNEQFF. As DNA, the CDR3 is TGTGCCAGCAGCTTATCCAGGGGAGGGCTGAATGAGCAGTTCTTC.